Following are 12 T cell receptor beta chains from one sample sequenced in a study of regulatory T cells in long-lasting Graves disease. Time point indicated: newly diagnosed GD, antithyroid drugs for less than 3 months. From RNA extracted from PBMCs, the TCR library was made. In building TCR beta libraries, iRepertoire HTBI primers were used together with Arm-PCR of CDR3 regions. In TCRdb, the multiplex PCR reads were re-called with MiXCR into one record per CDR3 protein. The sample records almost 450,000 distinct CDR3 sequences, roughly 15% being singletons. These data are also associated with another study on T cells in Graves' hyperthyroidism and ophthalmopathy.

Sequenced here: peripheral blood mononuclear cells (PBMCs), sampled at new diagnosis, from a patient treated with antithyroid drugs. The receptors were gathered from a young woman with Graves disease.

Only a few counts were recorded for this clonotype. The chain uses TRBV5-6 and TRBJ2-1, with D possibly being TRBD2 (5 bases). The germline CDR1 and CDR2 sequences are SGHDT and YYEEEE. V shed 3 bases and J shed 0 bases, with 13 bases lying between them. The CDR3 sequence is 16 residues long. DNA of the CDR3: TGTGCCAGCAGCTCCCAGAGCGGTAGCTCCTACAATGAGCAGTTCTTC. Amino acids: CASSSQSGSSYNEQFF.

This clonotype was counted ten times or more. The DNA of the CDR3 is TGTGCCAGCAGCACGGGACTAGCGGGAGGCCTCCACTACAATGAGCAGTTCTTC. This translates into CASSTGLAGGLHYNEQFF. The chain uses TRBV5-5 and TRBJ2-1; 15 nucleotides line up with TRBD2. The CDR3 covers 18 residues. The V and J ends lost 4 bases and 3 bases, in that order; junction bases with no gene match: 8. CDR1 and CDR2 (germline): SGHKS, YYEKEE (reference sequence).

This clonotype was found a few times. The CDR3 region has the DNA TGTGCCAGCAGTACCCTAGTGGCCACTGAAGCTTTCTTT. Translating gives CASSTLVATEAFF. The rearrangement uses TRBV25-1 and TRBJ1-1; unclear D gene. Per the germline V gene, CDR1 is MGHDK and CDR2 is SYGVNS. CDR3 length: 13 residues. The V end was cut by 5 bases, the J end by 4 bases, with 11 bases between.

This chain uses TRBV5-1 with TRBJ1-4, with D uncertain. The CDR3 is 16 residues long. In germline, CDR1 is SGHRS, CDR2 YFSETQ. V lost 0 bases and J lost 5, with 14 bases in between. CDR3 DNA: TGCGCCAGCAGCTTGGACGGGCTTCTGGAAAATGAAAAACTGTTTTTT. The encoded protein is CASSLDGLLENEKLFF. Full variable domain (rest looked up from reference TRBV5-1 and TRBJ1-4): KAGVTQTPRYLIKTRGQQVTLSCSPISGHRSVSWYQQTPGQGLQFLFEYFSETQRNKGNFPGRFSGRQFSNSRSEMNVSTLELGDSALYLCASSLDGLLENEKLFFGSGTQLSVL.

This clonotype has ten or more counts. The V and J genes are TRBV11-2 and TRBJ1-1; no clear D. Trimming removed 1 base from V and 1 base from J, with 10 bases in between. The germline V gene encodes CDR1 SGHAT and CDR2 FQNNGV. This CDR3 is 15 amino acids long. The CDR3 DNA is TGTGCCAGCAGCTTAGTTCGTCGGGAGAACACTGAAGCTTTCTTT. Protein sequence: CASSLVRRENTEAFF.

The chain joins TRBV6-2 or TRBV6-3 to TRBJ2-7, with 7 bases matching TRBD1. In germline, CDR1 is MNHEY, CDR2 SVGEGT. The J segment lost 4 bases and the V segment lost 6 bases, leaving 9 bases of the junction unmatched. The CDR3 length is 14 residues. This chain's CDR3 is CASSGVGQFYEQYF. CDR3 sequence (DNA): TGTGCCAGCAGCGGGGTGGGACAGTTTTACGAGCAGTACTTC.

This chain connects TRBV6-1 to TRBJ2-7, with TRBD1 identical over 9 bases. The CDR3 runs to 14 residues. In germline, CDR1 is MNHNS, CDR2 SASEGT. V shed 8 bases, J shed 4 bases, and the junction held 9 bases outside the gene matches. The chain's CDR3 is CASVPGQGWYEQYF. The CDR3 coding sequence is TGTGCCAGCGTCCCGGGACAGGGATGGTACGAGCAGTACTTC.

This clonotype was counted many times. The chain links TRBV27 to TRBJ1-1; D uncertain. Germline-derived CDR1 and CDR2 are MNHEY and SMNVEV (reference sequence). V was clipped by 3 bases and J by 4 bases, with 15 bases between them. The CDR3 runs to 15 residues. The CDR3 protein is CASSFARGLGTEAFF. DNA for the CDR3: TGTGCCAGCAGTTTCGCGCGCGGGTTGGGCACTGAAGCTTTCTTT.

This chain uses TRBV19 with TRBJ2-1; TRBD1 might be the D (5 bases). Germline V CDR1 and CDR2: LNHDA, SQIVND (reference sequence). CDR3 length: 15 residues. With 3 bases removed from V and 0 bases from J, the gap between germline ends came to 9 bases. The CDR3 sequence: CASSMGRTSYNEQFF. CDR3 DNA: TGTGCCAGTAGTATGGGGCGGACCTCCTACAATGAGCAGTTCTTC. Full variable domain (rest looked up from reference TRBV19 and TRBJ2-1): DGGITQSPKYLFRKEGQNVTLSCEQNLNHDAMYWYRQDPGQGLRLIYYSQIVNDFQKGDIAEGYSVSREKKESFPLTVTSAQKNPTAFYLCASSMGRTSYNEQFFGPGTRLTVL.

This clonotype was found many times. The chain combines TRBV10-3 with TRBJ2-7; possible D gene TRBD2, 5 bases. There are 17 residues in the CDR3. In germline, CDR1 is ENHRY, CDR2 SYGVKD. Trimming cost V 0 bases and J 5 bases, with 20 bases left between them. The CDR3 DNA follows: TGTGCCATCAGTGAGTCGACAATTAGGGCACGGGGTCACGAGCAGTACTTC. Translation gives CAISESTIRARGHEQYF.

In this sample, this clonotype turned up many times. The V and J genes are TRBV7-9 and TRBJ1-2; TRBD1 matches 7 bases. Trimming cost V 3 bases and J 4 bases; bases outside gene matches: 14. This CDR3 has 17 residues. Germline-derived CDR1 and CDR2 are SEHNR and FQNEAQ (reference sequence). CDR3 bases: TGTGCCAGCAGCTTTTCTGCGACGGACAGGTCGATCTATGGCTACACCTTC. This codes for CASSFSATDRSIYGYTF.

This clonotype has a count of ten or more. This chain joins TRBV2 and TRBJ2-1; a weak D match, TRBD2 (5 bases). From germline, CDR1 is SNHLY and CDR2 FYNNEI. The CDR3 is 15 residues long. V lost 6 bases, J lost 0 bases, and 12 bases lay in between. This CDR3 reads CASRRTASSYNEQFF. CDR3 DNA: TGTGCCAGCAGACGGACTGCGAGCTCCTACAATGAGCAGTTCTTC.